The rows below give T cell receptor beta chains drawn from one sample of a study of graft-versus-host responses after intestinal transplantation. Measured with immunoSEQ multiplex PCR; TCRdb has only the in-frame clones, and not every one. The sample lists 90,000 to 150,000 clones, over 85% occurring once. These receptors' antigens are unknown. The sequenced sample was unstimulated CD4+ T cells sorted from spleen or lymph node cells, obtained before intestinal transplant. These TCRs come from a human donor who received an intestinal transplant. Each CDR3 is given with its conserved first and last residue. D genes are given only for firm matches. Size is stated for part of the rows, as once, few or many counts, or as a class when the clone is expanded.

cdr3_length: 16
j_call: TRBJ2-1
v_call: TRBV9
d_call: .
clone_size: once
cdr3_aa: CASSETTPYYNGEQFF
cdr3_nt: TGTGCCAGCAGCGAAACGACTCCCTACTACAATGGTGAGCAGTTCTTC

cdr3_length: 13
j_call: TRBJ2-7
v_call: TRBV7-2
d_call: TRBD2
clone_size: .
cdr3_aa: CASGAGGIYEQYF
cdr3_nt: TGTGCCAGTGGGGCGGGAGGGATTTACGAGCAGTACTTC

cdr3_length: 12
j_call: TRBJ1-2
v_call: TRBV19
d_call: .
clone_size: .
cdr3_aa: CASSMLGYGYTF
cdr3_nt: TGTGCCAGTAGTATGTTGGGCTATGGCTACACCTTC

cdr3_length: 14
j_call: TRBJ1-5
v_call: TRBV7-9
d_call: .
clone_size: .
cdr3_aa: CASSFTDNQGPQHF
cdr3_nt: TGTGCCAGCAGCTTCACAGATAACCAAGGGCCCCAGCATTTT

cdr3_length: 13
j_call: TRBJ2-6
v_call: TRBV30
d_call: .
clone_size: .
cdr3_aa: CAWSSSGANVLTF
cdr3_nt: TGTGCCTGGAGTTCATCTGGGGCCAACGTCCTGACTTTC

cdr3_length: 13
j_call: TRBJ1-1
v_call: TRBV5-1
d_call: .
clone_size: .
cdr3_aa: CASSSSGQSEAFF
cdr3_nt: TGCGCCAGCAGCTCCTCGGGGCAGTCCGAAGCTTTCTTT

cdr3_length: 18
j_call: TRBJ1-5
v_call: TRBV4-2
d_call: .
clone_size: .
cdr3_aa: CASSPSGGEGVGNQPQHF
cdr3_nt: TGTGCCAGCAGCCCGTCCGGGGGGGAGGGGGTGGGGAATCAGCCCCAGCATTTT

cdr3_length: 13
j_call: TRBJ1-1
v_call: TRBV14
d_call: .
clone_size: once
cdr3_aa: CASSLGRLTEAFF
cdr3_nt: TGTGCCAGCAGCCTTGGACGTCTCACTGAAGCTTTCTTT

cdr3_length: 14
j_call: TRBJ2-7
v_call: TRBV6-6
d_call: TRBD1
clone_size: .
cdr3_aa: CASSYTQGAYEQYF
cdr3_nt: TGTGCCAGCAGTTATACCCAGGGGGCCTACGAGCAGTACTTC

cdr3_length: 17
j_call: TRBJ2-7
v_call: TRBV21-1
d_call: .
clone_size: once
cdr3_aa: CASSNGRLVPKLYEQYF
cdr3_nt: TGTGCCAGCAGCAACGGGAGACTAGTTCCAAAACTCTACGAGCAGTACTTC

cdr3_length: 11
j_call: TRBJ1-5
v_call: TRBV28
d_call: .
clone_size: .
cdr3_aa: CASRGGQPQHF
cdr3_nt: TGTGCCAGCAGGGGTGGTCAGCCCCAGCATTTT

cdr3_length: 15
j_call: TRBJ1-4
v_call: TRBV6-5
d_call: .
clone_size: .
cdr3_aa: CASSYGGLANEKLFF
cdr3_nt: TGTGCCAGCAGTTACGGGGGGCTGGCTAATGAAAAACTGTTTTTT

cdr3_length: 13
j_call: TRBJ2-1
v_call: TRBV5-1
d_call: TRBD1
clone_size: .
cdr3_aa: CASTRQGGNEQFF
cdr3_nt: TGCGCCAGCACCCGACAGGGGGGCAATGAGCAGTTCTTC

cdr3_length: 16
j_call: TRBJ2-7
v_call: TRBV5-5
d_call: TRBD2
clone_size: .
cdr3_aa: CASSNPRTSGSYEQYF
cdr3_nt: TGTGCCAGCAGCAACCCCCGGACTAGCGGCTCCTACGAGCAGTACTTC

cdr3_length: 15
j_call: TRBJ2-7
v_call: TRBV5-1
d_call: TRBD1
clone_size: .
cdr3_aa: CASSLAGTGGGEQYF
cdr3_nt: TGCGCCAGCAGCTTGGCAGGGACAGGGGGGGGCGAGCAGTACTTC

cdr3_length: 17
j_call: TRBJ2-3
v_call: TRBV5-1
d_call: TRBD2
clone_size: .
cdr3_aa: CASSFFLTSGRADTQYF
cdr3_nt: TGCGCCAGCAGCTTTTTCCTTACTAGCGGGAGGGCAGATACGCAGTATTTT

cdr3_length: 15
j_call: TRBJ1-5
v_call: TRBV5-8
d_call: TRBD1
clone_size: .
cdr3_aa: CASSPEEGALRPQHF
cdr3_nt: TGTGCCAGCAGCCCGGAGGAGGGGGCGCTTCGGCCCCAGCATTTT

cdr3_length: 11
j_call: TRBJ2-5
v_call: TRBV30
d_call: .
clone_size: .
cdr3_aa: CAWSVIETQYF
cdr3_nt: TGTGCCTGGAGTGTGATCGAGACCCAGTACTTC

cdr3_length: 14
j_call: TRBJ1-5
v_call: TRBV14
d_call: .
clone_size: .
cdr3_aa: CASSQSNSNQPQHF
cdr3_nt: TGTGCCAGCAGCCAATCCAATAGCAATCAGCCCCAGCATTTT

cdr3_length: 14
j_call: TRBJ2-7
v_call: TRBV25-1
d_call: TRBD2
clone_size: .
cdr3_aa: CASSEAGAAYEQYF
cdr3_nt: TGTGCCAGCAGTGAAGCGGGAGCAGCCTACGAGCAGTACTTC

cdr3_length: 11
j_call: TRBJ2-1
v_call: TRBV20-1
d_call: .
clone_size: .
cdr3_aa: CSAPKPYEQFF
cdr3_nt: TGCAGTGCCCCGAAACCGTATGAGCAGTTCTTC

cdr3_length: 15
j_call: TRBJ2-3
v_call: TRBV11-2
d_call: .
clone_size: .
cdr3_aa: CASSPWALGVDTQYF
cdr3_nt: TGTGCCAGCAGCCCCTGGGCCTTGGGGGTAGATACGCAGTATTTT

cdr3_length: 13
j_call: TRBJ2-7
v_call: TRBV6-1
d_call: .
clone_size: .
cdr3_aa: CASTRLLSYEQYF
cdr3_nt: TGTGCCAGCACTAGACTCCTCTCCTACGAGCAGTACTTC

cdr3_length: 12
j_call: TRBJ2-5
v_call: TRBV11-2
d_call: .
clone_size: few
cdr3_aa: CASSSISGTQYF
cdr3_nt: TGTGCCAGCAGCTCGATTAGCGGAACCCAGTACTTC

cdr3_length: 14
j_call: TRBJ2-7
v_call: TRBV5-4
d_call: .
clone_size: .
cdr3_aa: CASSLVGKGYEQYF
cdr3_nt: TGTGCCAGCAGCTTGGTAGGGAAGGGCTACGAGCAGTACTTC

cdr3_length: 14
j_call: TRBJ2-3
v_call: TRBV10-3
d_call: .
clone_size: .
cdr3_aa: CAIIQRGSTDTQYF
cdr3_nt: TGTGCCATCATACAACGGGGAAGCACAGATACGCAGTATTTT

cdr3_length: 15
j_call: TRBJ1-4
v_call: TRBV6-6
d_call: .
clone_size: few
cdr3_aa: CASIPGASANEKLFF
cdr3_nt: TGTGCCAGCATTCCAGGGGCGTCAGCTAATGAAAAACTGTTTTTT

cdr3_length: 14
j_call: TRBJ1-2
v_call: TRBV6-5
d_call: .
clone_size: .
cdr3_aa: CASSPLNIGGGYTF
cdr3_nt: TGTGCCAGCAGTCCACTAAACATTGGGGGTGGCTACACCTTC

cdr3_length: 14
j_call: TRBJ1-5
v_call: TRBV5-1
d_call: TRBD1
clone_size: .
cdr3_aa: CASSATGADQPQHF
cdr3_nt: TGCGCCAGCAGCGCGACAGGGGCGGACCAGCCCCAGCATTTT

cdr3_length: 13
j_call: TRBJ1-1
v_call: TRBV30
d_call: .
clone_size: once
cdr3_aa: CAWSRTMDDPAFF
cdr3_nt: TGTGCCTGGAGTCGTACTATGGATGACCCAGCTTTCTTT

cdr3_length: 12
j_call: TRBJ2-1
v_call: TRBV7-9
d_call: .
clone_size: .
cdr3_aa: CASSTTRWEQFF
cdr3_nt: TGTGCCAGCAGCACCACACGATGGGAGCAGTTCTTC

cdr3_length: 11
j_call: TRBJ1-1
v_call: TRBV6-1
d_call: .
clone_size: .
cdr3_aa: CASSQGSEAFF
cdr3_nt: TGTGCCAGCAGTCAGGGGTCTGAAGCTTTCTTT

cdr3_length: 15
j_call: TRBJ2-1
v_call: TRBV7-2
d_call: .
clone_size: .
cdr3_aa: CASSWRVLSYNEQFF
cdr3_nt: TGTGCCAGCAGCTGGCGGGTTTTATCCTACAATGAGCAGTTCTTC

cdr3_length: 15
j_call: TRBJ1-5
v_call: TRBV18
d_call: .
clone_size: .
cdr3_aa: CASSLTGLSNQPQHF
cdr3_nt: TGTGCCAGCTCACTGACAGGTCTTAGCAATCAGCCCCAGCATTTT

cdr3_length: 16
j_call: TRBJ2-2
v_call: TRBV7-9
d_call: .
clone_size: few
cdr3_aa: CASGGIQGSRTGELFF
cdr3_nt: TGTGCCAGCGGGGGGATACAGGGGTCGCGCACCGGGGAGCTGTTTTTT

cdr3_length: 13
j_call: TRBJ2-7
v_call: TRBV11-2
d_call: .
clone_size: once
cdr3_aa: CASSLGNYYEQYF
cdr3_nt: TGTGCCAGCAGCTTAGGGAACTACTACGAGCAGTACTTC

cdr3_length: 16
j_call: TRBJ1-1
v_call: TRBV5-4
d_call: .
clone_size: .
cdr3_aa: CASSLEPTGMNTEASF
cdr3_nt: TGTGCCAGCAGCTTGGAACCCACAGGGATGAACACTGAAGCTTCCTTT

cdr3_length: 12
j_call: TRBJ2-5
v_call: TRBV2
d_call: .
clone_size: .
cdr3_aa: CASGYSLETQYF
cdr3_nt: TGTGCCAGCGGGTATAGCTTGGAGACCCAGTACTTC

cdr3_length: 15
j_call: TRBJ2-3
v_call: TRBV7-3
d_call: .
clone_size: .
cdr3_aa: CASSRGWFLTDTQYF
cdr3_nt: TGTGCCAGCAGCCGGGGGTGGTTTTTGACAGATACGCAGTATTTT

cdr3_length: 18
j_call: TRBJ1-5
v_call: TRBV28
d_call: .
clone_size: .
cdr3_aa: CASSLWGFDRDGNQPQHF
cdr3_nt: TGTGCCAGCAGTTTATGGGGCTTTGACCGGGACGGAAATCAGCCCCAGCATTTT

cdr3_length: 14
j_call: TRBJ2-7
v_call: TRBV11-3
d_call: TRBD2
clone_size: once
cdr3_aa: CASSLSGETYEQYF
cdr3_nt: TGTGCCAGCAGCTTGAGCGGGGAAACCTACGAGCAGTACTTC

cdr3_length: 19
j_call: TRBJ2-3
v_call: TRBV10-3
d_call: TRBD1
clone_size: .
cdr3_aa: CAISDRLWGQVKSTDTQYF
cdr3_nt: TGTGCCATCAGTGATCGTCTGTGGGGACAGGTAAAAAGCACAGATACGCAGTATTTT

cdr3_length: 16
j_call: TRBJ1-5
v_call: TRBV27
d_call: .
clone_size: .
cdr3_aa: CASSPRFLRSNQPQHF
cdr3_nt: TGTGCCAGCAGTCCTCGGTTCCTCCGGAGCAATCAGCCCCAGCATTTT

cdr3_length: 15
j_call: TRBJ2-7
v_call: TRBV18
d_call: .
clone_size: .
cdr3_aa: CASSGRARSFYEQYF
cdr3_nt: TGTGCCAGCTCAGGCAGGGCCAGGAGCTTCTACGAGCAGTACTTC

cdr3_length: 17
j_call: TRBJ2-1
v_call: TRBV7-7
d_call: .
clone_size: .
cdr3_aa: CASSLRLSSGANNEQFF
cdr3_nt: TGTGCTAGCAGCTTAAGGTTGAGTAGCGGAGCGAACAATGAGCAGTTCTTC

cdr3_length: 17
j_call: TRBJ2-6
v_call: TRBV9
d_call: TRBD2
clone_size: .
cdr3_aa: CASSGLAGAVGANVLTF
cdr3_nt: TGTGCCAGCAGCGGACTAGCGGGAGCGGTTGGGGCCAACGTCCTGACTTTC

cdr3_length: 15
j_call: TRBJ2-7
v_call: TRBV30
d_call: .
clone_size: once
cdr3_aa: CAWSPLGSGSHEQYF
cdr3_nt: TGTGCCTGGAGCCCACTAGGGAGTGGGTCCCACGAGCAGTACTTC

cdr3_length: 14
j_call: TRBJ2-4
v_call: TRBV30
d_call: .
clone_size: .
cdr3_aa: CAWSVLRAKNIQYF
cdr3_nt: TGTGCCTGGAGTGTGCTACGCGCCAAAAACATTCAGTACTTC

cdr3_length: 16
j_call: TRBJ2-7
v_call: TRBV5-1
d_call: TRBD1
clone_size: .
cdr3_aa: CASSRGTAVSGHEQYF
cdr3_nt: TGCGCCAGCAGCCGAGGGACAGCAGTCTCTGGTCACGAGCAGTACTTC

cdr3_length: 14
j_call: TRBJ1-1
v_call: TRBV5-1
d_call: .
clone_size: once
cdr3_aa: CASSLGPGTGEAFF
cdr3_nt: TGCGCCAGCAGCTTGGGCCCGGGGACGGGTGAAGCTTTCTTT

cdr3_length: 17
j_call: TRBJ1-2
v_call: TRBV2
d_call: .
clone_size: .
cdr3_aa: CASSEALPVGAYYGYTF
cdr3_nt: TGTGCCAGCAGTGAAGCGCTTCCCGTAGGGGCCTACTATGGCTACACCTTC

cdr3_length: 12
j_call: TRBJ2-7
v_call: TRBV27
d_call: .
clone_size: .
cdr3_aa: CASSPSHYEQYF
cdr3_nt: TGTGCCAGCAGTCCATCCCATTACGAGCAGTACTTC

cdr3_length: 15
j_call: TRBJ1-3
v_call: TRBV5-6
d_call: TRBD1
clone_size: .
cdr3_aa: CASSLPGQAGNTIYF
cdr3_nt: TGTGCCAGCAGCTTGCCCGGACAGGCTGGAAACACCATATATTTT

cdr3_length: 12
j_call: TRBJ2-7
v_call: TRBV19
d_call: .
clone_size: few
cdr3_aa: CASSPDTYEQYF
cdr3_nt: TGTGCCAGTAGTCCCGACACCTACGAGCAGTACTTC